This TCR beta chain is from a study of spatial heterogeneity in lung cancer. Study details: A consistent excess of beta-chain over alpha-chain sequences was detected.

Time point specified: sample taken at primary tumor resection. Whole RNA, isolated from tumor, nontumor lung or frozen PBMC, was sequenced without prior sorting. As concerns this clonotype: Its antigen remains unknown.

Broader study findings: Relative to follow-up, resection was when ubiquitous expanded tumor TCRs appeared more in blood.

All TCR cDNA molecules were individually tagged with a unique molecular identifier. TCRdb recomputed calls from the 5' RACE reads with MiXCR, one row per CDR3 protein. The sample contains approximately 44,000 distinct CDR3 sequences, roughly an eighth of which appear only once. CDR3 length equals 11 residues. Trimming took off 6 bases at V and 6 bases at J, with 9 bases between the two ends. The sequence came from a male donor with early-stage non-small cell lung cancer. The specimen was PBMCs, collected at surgery. The chain combines TRBV12-3 or TRBV12-4 with TRBJ2-7; D not certain. CDR3 bases: TGTGCCAGCAGGTTCCCTCCCGAGCAGTACTTC. Its protein product is CASRFPPEQYF.